The 26 T cell receptor beta chains given below trace back to one sample, sequenced in a study of Graves' ophthalmopathy and Graves' hyperthyroidism. RNA transcripts yielded amplified TCR beta CDR3 regions. Second-round multiplex PCR came after a first-round RT-PCR that employed HTBI primers. Each CDR3 protein is one row after TCRdb ran MiXCR on the multiplex PCR reads. Of 300,000 to 450,000 distinct CDR3 sequences listed, about 15% are singletons. Sequencing was performed on peripheral blood. All receptors come from an adult woman with stable Graves' hyperthyroidism.

This clonotype was counted at least ten times. J is TRBJ1-3 and V is TRBV7-6; D is perhaps TRBD1 (6 bases). There are 14 residues in the CDR3. Germline values: CDR1 SGHVS, CDR2 FNYEAQ. Trimming pared 4 bases from V and 9 bases from J, leaving 16 bases between. The CDR3 here is CASSSRPTGSTIYF. In DNA, the CDR3 is TGTGCCAGCAGCTCGAGACCAACAGGGAGCACCATATATTTT.

This clonotype appeared a few times. This chain uses TRBV30 with TRBJ2-7; TRBD1 matches 7 bases. CDR3 size: 11 residues. V shed 4 bases and J 7 bases; nucleotides not matched to a gene: 4. The germline gives CDR1 GTSNPN, CDR2 SVGIG (reference sequence). The CDR3, as DNA: TGTGCCTGGAATAGACAGGGAGAGCAGTACTTC. Its translation is CAWNRQGEQYF.

This clonotype was detected ten times or more. This sequence joins TRBV6-1 and TRBJ2-7, with TRBD2 matching 10 bases. The CDR3 covers 19 residues. The junction had 17 bases not matched to a gene; V was cut back by 4 bases and J by 2 bases. The V gene's germline CDR1 is MNHNS and CDR2 SASEGT. CDR3 in amino acids: CASSGRRNPASGRTYEQYF. CDR3 in DNA: TGTGCCAGCAGTGGCAGAAGGAATCCGGCTAGCGGGAGAACCTACGAGCAGTACTTC.

This clonotype was observed many times. This chain connects TRBV5-8 to TRBJ2-2, with no clear D. Germline assignment: CDR1 SGHTS and CDR2 YDEGEE. The V end was cut by 7 bases, the J end by 8 bases, with 9 bases between. This CDR3 is built from 11 residues. CDR3 amino acids: CASRVYGELFF. CDR3 bases: TGTGCCAGCCGCGTATATGGGGAGCTGTTTTTT.

This clonotype was recorded many times. This chain links TRBV12-3 or TRBV12-4 with TRBJ1-2, with D possibly matching TRBD1 (6 bases). V dropped 5 bases and J dropped 4 bases, with 11 bases sitting between them. The CDR3 is 13 amino acids. The CDR3 nucleotides are TGTGCCAGCAGTGTCGACAGGATCTATGGCTACACCTTC. It specifies CASSVDRIYGYTF.

The sample holds many counts of this clonotype. The chain combines TRBV5-6 with TRBJ1-1; 12 bases fit TRBD1. The CDR3 runs 16 residues. CDR1 and CDR2 (germline): SGHDT, YYEEEE. Trimming removed 2 bases from V and 5 bases from J; junction bases left unmatched: 7. In nucleotides, the CDR3 is TGTGCCAGCAGCTTACCGGGACAGGGGGCCGATACTGAAGCTTTCTTT. Translation gives CASSLPGQGADTEAFF.

In its sample, this clonotype was seen many times. J is TRBJ2-7 and V is TRBV29-1; D may be TRBD1 or TRBD2 (6 bases each). Between the trimmed V and J ends, which lost 6 bases and 7 bases, there was a span of 22 bases. Germline lookup yields CDR1 SQVTM and CDR2 ANQGSEA. The CDR3 runs to 14 residues. CDR3 sequence (DNA): TGCAGCGTCAAAGGGGGGAGAACATCGCGGGAGCAGTACTTC. Protein: CSVKGGRTSREQYF.

This clonotype was picked up many times. DNA of the CDR3: TGTGCCAGCAGTTTAAGACAGGGGGCTCACACTGAAGCTTTCTTT. The encoded protein is CASSLRQGAHTEAFF. The rearrangement joins TRBV28 to TRBJ1-1; 10 nucleotides agree with TRBD1. V dropped 2 bases and J dropped 3; count of bases not matched to a gene: 3. Germline lookup yields CDR1 MDHEN and CDR2 SYDVKM. The CDR3 runs 15 residues.

As to this clonotype: A read error may be the cause here, since a much bigger clone is one base away. The missing conserved phenylalanine or tryptophan at the end of this CDR3 makes a read error likely. CDR3 sequence reads: CVTVSPGNYGYTV. In DNA, the CDR3 is TGTGTAACAGTTAGTCCGGGGAACTATGGCTACACCGTC. The genes are TRBV19 and TRBJ1-2, with unresolved D. Germline CDR1 reads LNHDA; CDR2 reads SQIVND (reference sequence). The CDR3 contains 13 residues.

In its sample, this clonotype was seen a few times. J is TRBJ1-1 and V is TRBV11-2, with D uncertain. Germline loops: CDR1 SGHAT, CDR2 FQNNGV. The CDR3 has 13 amino acids. The germline V and J ends were trimmed by 1 base and 7 bases, with 10 bases remaining between them. The CDR3 DNA reads as TGTGCCAGCAGCTTAGGGGAGGGCAATGAAGCTTTCTTT. Protein product: CASSLGEGNEAFF.

This chain connects TRBV27 to TRBJ2-7; D gene ambiguous. The CDR3 is 16 amino acids. CDR1 and CDR2 (germline): MNHEY, SMNVEV (reference sequence). V was clipped by 3 bases and J by 6 bases, with 21 bases between them. Here the CDR3 reads CASSFSPGQARIEQYF. In DNA form, the CDR3 reads TGTGCCAGCAGTTTTTCCCCCGGCCAGGCCCGGATCGAGCAGTACTTC.

Of note for this clonotype: Since the CDR3 does not end with the conserved phenylalanine or tryptophan, this likely comes from a read error. The V call is TRBV18, the J call TRBJ2-7; D may be TRBD2 (6 bases). CDR1 and CDR2 from the germline V gene are KGHSH and LQKENI. CDR3 length: 15 amino acids. Trimming removed 4 bases at V and 2 bases at J, with 15 bases between. CDR3 residues: CASSRTTSFTYEQYC. DNA for the CDR3: TGTGCCAGCTCACGGACTACAAGTTTCACCTACGAGCAGTACTGC.

This clonotype was picked up a small number of times. The chain has TRBV19 and TRBJ1-1, with D tentatively TRBD1 (5 bases). Germline CDR1 and CDR2: LNHDA and SQIVND (reference sequence). The CDR3 is made up of 12 amino acids. V dropped 6 bases and J dropped 7 bases, with 12 bases sitting between them. CDR3 in DNA: TGTGCCAGTAGATCCGGCAGGGTTGAAGCTTTCTTT. Translated, it gives CASRSGRVEAFF.

This clonotype was counted ten times or more. The chain joins TRBV9 to TRBJ1-2; D is unclear. Per the germline V gene, CDR1 is SGDLS and CDR2 is YYNGEE. CDR3 size: 17 residues. V was pared by 2 bases and J by 4 bases, with 21 bases between. The CDR3 loop is CASSVDGRPGASYGYTF. The DNA of the CDR3 is TGTGCCAGCAGCGTCGATGGACGCCCGGGCGCTTCCTATGGCTACACCTTC.

This clonotype was seen many times. J is TRBJ1-5 and V is TRBV9, with TRBD1 matching 9 bases. Germline V gives CDR1 SGDLS, CDR2 YYNGEE. Trimming cost V 2 bases and J 6 bases; bases outside gene matches: 3. The CDR3 has 14 amino acids. DNA of the CDR3: TGTGCCAGCAGCGTCGGGGACAGGGCTCAGCCCCAGCATTTT. The encoded protein is CASSVGDRAQPQHF.

The gene calls are TRBV12-3 or TRBV12-4 and TRBJ2-2; 10 nucleotides agree with TRBD1. The CDR3 spans 18 residues. V gave up 5 bases and J gave up 6 bases; unmatched junction bases: 15. The CDR3 reads CASSIWTGGPVGAGELFF. The CDR3 DNA follows: TGTGCCAGCAGTATCTGGACAGGGGGTCCCGTGGGGGCCGGGGAGCTGTTTTTT.

This clonotype was seen more than once but under ten times. The genes are TRBV4-3 and TRBJ1-1; no reliable D call. Germline loops: CDR1 LGHNA, CDR2 YSLEER. V lost 0 bases and J 1 base, leaving 9 bases between the germline ends. The CDR3 has 15 residues. Here the CDR3 reads CASSQDVAGNTEAFF. The DNA for the CDR3 is TGCGCCAGCAGCCAAGATGTGGCCGGGAACACTGAAGCTTTCTTT.

The sample holds many counts of this clonotype. The rearrangement links TRBV29-1 to TRBJ2-7; D unresolved. Per the germline V gene, CDR1 is SQVTM and CDR2 is ANQGSEA. This CDR3 has 12 residues. The V end lost 4 bases, the J end lost 4 bases, and 11 bases lay between the germline ends. CDR3 coding DNA: TGCAGCGTTGGAAATGGTCGGTACGAGCAGTACTTC. Amino acid sequence: CSVGNGRYEQYF.

This clonotype was picked up a small number of times. The chain joins TRBV28 to TRBJ1-2, with 7 bases aligning to TRBD1. This CDR3 spans 16 amino acids. Germline V gene data show CDR1 as MDHEN and CDR2 as SYDVKM. With V trimmed by 4 bases and J by 4 bases, 12 bases remained unmatched. The CDR3 reads CASSSADLTGVYGYTF. As DNA, the CDR3 is TGTGCCAGCAGTTCCGCCGACCTTACAGGGGTCTATGGCTACACCTTC.

The chain links TRBV18 to TRBJ1-2; D might be TRBD1 (6 bases). Germline V CDR1 and CDR2: KGHSH, LQKENI. The CDR3 is made up of 16 amino acids. Trimming shortened V by 2 bases and J by 5 bases, and 18 bases separated the two germline ends. The CDR3 DNA sequence: TGTGCCAGCTCACCAGGGGTTTTTGTCAGGGGATATGGCTACACCTTC. It yields the protein CASSPGVFVRGYGYTF.

This clonotype was counted many times. The chain combines TRBV5-5 with TRBJ1-2; tentatively, D is TRBD1 (5 bases). Germline values: CDR1 SGHKS, CDR2 YYEKEE (reference sequence). V lost 3 bases to trimming and J lost 2 bases, with 17 bases between them. The CDR3 runs to 16 residues. DNA of the CDR3: TGTGCCAGCAGCTGGGTAACCGGGACGTTAAACTATGGCTACACCTTC. Translated, it gives CASSWVTGTLNYGYTF.

This clonotype has ten or more counts. The CDR3 DNA follows: TGTGCCAGCAGAAAAGGGACAGGGGGCCAAGAGACCCAGTACTTC. Its protein product is CASRKGTGGQETQYF. The rearrangement joins TRBV12-3 or TRBV12-4 to TRBJ2-5; TRBD1 matches at 11 bases. This CDR3 is 15 amino acids long. With V trimmed by 6 bases and J by 1 base, 4 bases remained unmatched.

Ten or more counts support this clonotype. This rearrangement joins TRBV29-1 to TRBJ2-5, with D possibly matching TRBD2 (6 bases). This CDR3 has 16 amino acids. Germline assignment: CDR1 SQVTM and CDR2 ANQGSEA. V lost 4 bases, J lost 2 bases, and 20 bases lay in between. The CDR3: CSVGTVGGKPQETQYF. CDR3 coding DNA: TGCAGCGTTGGAACGGTGGGCGGGAAACCTCAAGAGACCCAGTACTTC.

In this sample, this clonotype turned up many times. The CDR3 bases are TGCAGTGCTAGAAGAACAGGGGGCATTCAAGAGACCCAGTACTTC. Amino acid sequence: CSARRTGGIQETQYF. This sequence joins TRBV20-1 and TRBJ2-5, with 9 bases that match TRBD1. Germline V lookup: CDR1 DFQATT, CDR2 SNEGSKA (reference sequence). V shed 2 bases, J shed 2 bases, and the junction held 6 bases outside the gene matches. The CDR3 has 15 residues.

This clonotype was picked up many times. The chain carries TRBV18 and TRBJ2-7; 7 nucleotides line up with TRBD1. This CDR3 spans 14 amino acids. Trimming took 1 base from V and 6 from J; bases not matched to a gene: 6. Germline CDR1 reads KGHSH; CDR2 reads LQKENI. CDR3 DNA: TGTGCCAGCTCACCACGACAGGGCATGTCCGAGCAGTACTTC. Its protein product is CASSPRQGMSEQYF.

As to this clonotype: Relative to the germline gene, one junction end is altered; a read error may explain this. The CDR3 sequence is CASSLAQGAPETQYF. As DNA, the CDR3 is TGTGCTAGCAGCTTAGCACAGGGGGCCCCCGAGACCCAGTACTTC. The rearrangement links TRBV7-7 to TRBJ2-5, with 9 bases identical to TRBD1. There are 15 residues in the CDR3. The germline gives CDR1 SSHAT, CDR2 FNYEAQ (reference sequence).